This T cell receptor (beta chain) comes out of a study of T cells in Graves' hyperthyroidism and ophthalmopathy. Study information: Specimen type is peripheral blood, collected at initial diagnosis prior to any treatment.

The CDR3 runs 15 residues. V shed 4 bases, J shed 5 bases, and the junction held 12 bases outside the gene matches. CDR1 SQVTM and CDR2 ANQGSEA come from the germline V gene. PBMCs were sourced from roughly 9.7 ml fresh peripheral blood. TCR beta CDR3 regions were amplified from RNA transcripts. HTBI primers were used for first-round RT-PCR of the TCR CDR3. TCRdb used MiXCR to reprocess the multiplex PCR reads, holding one entry per CDR3 protein. The sample holds some 380,000 distinct CDR3 sequences; roughly 12% are singletons and the top ten take around 20%. The sequence came from a man aged 25 to 40 with Graves' hyperthyroidism that later progressed to Graves' ophthalmopathy. Sample: blood. J is TRBJ2-3 and V is TRBV29-1; 7 positions match TRBD1. This chain's CDR3 is CSVGSRSQGEDTQYF. The CDR3 region has the DNA TGCAGCGTTGGCTCGAGAAGCCAGGGGGAAGATACGCAGTATTTT.